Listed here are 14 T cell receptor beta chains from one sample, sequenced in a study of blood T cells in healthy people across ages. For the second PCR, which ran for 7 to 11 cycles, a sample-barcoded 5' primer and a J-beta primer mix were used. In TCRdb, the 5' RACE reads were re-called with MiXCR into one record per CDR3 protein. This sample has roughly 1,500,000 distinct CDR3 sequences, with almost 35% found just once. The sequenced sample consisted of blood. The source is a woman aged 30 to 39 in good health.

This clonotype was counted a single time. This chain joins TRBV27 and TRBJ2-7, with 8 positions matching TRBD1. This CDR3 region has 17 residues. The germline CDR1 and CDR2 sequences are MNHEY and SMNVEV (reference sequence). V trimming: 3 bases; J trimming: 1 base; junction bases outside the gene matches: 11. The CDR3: CASSFAGGAWSSYEQYF. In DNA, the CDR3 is TGTGCCAGCAGTTTTGCAGGGGGCGCTTGGAGTTCCTACGAGCAGTACTTC.

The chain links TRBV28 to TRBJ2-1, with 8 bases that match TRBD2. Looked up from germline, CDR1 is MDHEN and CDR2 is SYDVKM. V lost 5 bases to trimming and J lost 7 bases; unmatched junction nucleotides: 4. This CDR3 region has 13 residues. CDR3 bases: TGTGCCAGCAGTCCGAAGCGGGGGAATGAGCAGTTCTTC. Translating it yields CASSPKRGNEQFF.

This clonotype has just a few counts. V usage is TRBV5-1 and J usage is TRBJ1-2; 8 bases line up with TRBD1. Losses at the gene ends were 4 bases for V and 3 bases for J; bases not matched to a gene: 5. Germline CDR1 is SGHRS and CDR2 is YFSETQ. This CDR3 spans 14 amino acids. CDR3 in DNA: TGCGCCAGCAGCATCTCGACAGGGGACTATGGCTACACCTTC. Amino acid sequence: CASSISTGDYGYTF.

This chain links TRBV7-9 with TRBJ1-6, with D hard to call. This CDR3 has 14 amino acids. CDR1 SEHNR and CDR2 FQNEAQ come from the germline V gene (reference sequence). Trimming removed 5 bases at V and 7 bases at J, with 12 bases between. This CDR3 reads CASSRGSMNSPLHF. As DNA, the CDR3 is TGTGCCAGCAGCCGGGGATCAATGAATTCACCCCTCCACTTT. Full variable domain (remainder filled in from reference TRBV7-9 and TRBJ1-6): DTGVSQNPRHKITKRGQNVTFRCDPISEHNRLYWYRQTLGQGPEFLTYFQNEAQLEKSRLLSDRFSAERPKGSFSTLEIQRTEQGDSAMYLCASSRGSMNSPLHFGNGTRLTVT.

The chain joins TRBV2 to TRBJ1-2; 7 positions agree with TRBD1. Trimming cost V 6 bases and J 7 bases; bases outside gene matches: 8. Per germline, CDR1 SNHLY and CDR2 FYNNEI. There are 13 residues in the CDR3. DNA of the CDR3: TGTGCCAGCAGAGTCAGGGGGACCTCTGGCTACACCTTC. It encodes CASRVRGTSGYTF.

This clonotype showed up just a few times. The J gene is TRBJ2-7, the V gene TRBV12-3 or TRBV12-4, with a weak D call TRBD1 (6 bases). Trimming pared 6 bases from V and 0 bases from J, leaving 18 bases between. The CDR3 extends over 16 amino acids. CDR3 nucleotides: TGTGCCAGCAGCGAGCAAAGACAGGCGAGCTCCTACGAGCAGTACTTC. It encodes CASSEQRQASSYEQYF.

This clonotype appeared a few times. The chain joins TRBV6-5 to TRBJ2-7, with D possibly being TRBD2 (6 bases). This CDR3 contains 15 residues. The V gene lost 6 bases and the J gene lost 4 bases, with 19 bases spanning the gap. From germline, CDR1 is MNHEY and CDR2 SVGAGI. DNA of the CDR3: TGTGCCAGCAGCCCCCTGAAGGTAGCGGAGTACGAGCAGTACTTC. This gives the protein CASSPLKVAEYEQYF.

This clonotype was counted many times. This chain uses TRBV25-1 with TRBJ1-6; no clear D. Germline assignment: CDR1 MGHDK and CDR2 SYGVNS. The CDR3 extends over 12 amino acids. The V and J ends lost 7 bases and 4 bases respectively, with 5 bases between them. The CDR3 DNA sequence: TGTGCCAGCACGGATTATAATTCACCCCTCCACTTT. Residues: CASTDYNSPLHF.

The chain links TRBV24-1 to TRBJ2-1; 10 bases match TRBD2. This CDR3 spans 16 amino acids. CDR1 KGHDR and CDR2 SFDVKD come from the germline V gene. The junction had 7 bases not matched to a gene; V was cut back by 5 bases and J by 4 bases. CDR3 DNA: TGTGCCACCAGTGGGAGCGGGAGGGCAATTTACAATGAGCAGTTCTTC. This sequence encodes CATSGSGRAIYNEQFF.

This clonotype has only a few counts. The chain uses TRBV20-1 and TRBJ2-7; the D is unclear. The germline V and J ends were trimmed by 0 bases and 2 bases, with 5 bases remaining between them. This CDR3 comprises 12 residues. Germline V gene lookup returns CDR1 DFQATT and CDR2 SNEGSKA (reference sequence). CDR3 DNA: TGCAGTGCTAGAGATACCCCCTACGAGCAGTACTTC. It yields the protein CSARDTPYEQYF.

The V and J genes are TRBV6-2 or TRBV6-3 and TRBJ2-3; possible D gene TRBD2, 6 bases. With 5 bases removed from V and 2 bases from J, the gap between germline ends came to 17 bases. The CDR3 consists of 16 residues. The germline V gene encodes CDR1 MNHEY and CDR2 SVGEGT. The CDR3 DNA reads TGTGCCAGCAGTCCCTCTGCGGCGGGAACCACAGATACGCAGTATTTT. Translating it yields CASSPSAAGTTDTQYF.

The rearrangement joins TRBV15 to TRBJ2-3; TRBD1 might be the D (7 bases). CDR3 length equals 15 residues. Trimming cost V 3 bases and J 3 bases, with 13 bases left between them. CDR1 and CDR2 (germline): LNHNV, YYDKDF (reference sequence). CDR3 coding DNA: TGTGCCACCAGCAGTACCAGGGGGAGGACAGATACGCAGTATTTT. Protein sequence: CATSSTRGRTDTQYF.

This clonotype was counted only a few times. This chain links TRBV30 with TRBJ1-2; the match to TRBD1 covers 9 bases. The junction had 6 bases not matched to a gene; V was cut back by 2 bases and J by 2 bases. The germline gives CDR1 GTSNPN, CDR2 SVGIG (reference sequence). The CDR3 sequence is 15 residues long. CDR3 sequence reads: CAWSRTGTGNYGYTF. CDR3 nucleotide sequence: TGTGCCTGGAGTCGCACCGGGACAGGGAACTATGGCTACACCTTC.

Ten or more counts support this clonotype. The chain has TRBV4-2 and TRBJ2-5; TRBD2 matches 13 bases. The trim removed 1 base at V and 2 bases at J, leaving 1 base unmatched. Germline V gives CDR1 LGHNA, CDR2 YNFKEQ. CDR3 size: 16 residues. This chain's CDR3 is CASSQALAGGQETQYF. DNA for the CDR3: TGTGCCAGCAGCCAAGCACTAGCGGGGGGGCAAGAGACCCAGTACTTC.